Here is one T cell receptor (beta chain) with its context. The antigen remains unidentified. The authors split each subset's genomic DNA evenly across several immunoSEQ plates. Produced via immunoSEQ multiplex PCR; TCRdb's table is partial and in-frame only. The sample contains fewer than 1 million clones, about 97% of which appear only once. Germline V gene data show CDR1 as SGDLS and CDR2 as YYNGEE. CDR3 size: 17 residues. After removal of 4 bases from V and 4 bases from J, the junction contained 13 bases not matched to a gene. The sample originates from a study of shared clonotypes between healthy human individuals. Looking at the study overall: Each donor's CD4 naive and CD4 memory cells filled three plates apiece, CD8 naive two, and CD8 memory one. Points from the study as a whole: Naive CD4 clonotypes overlapped across a handful of donors at roughly 5%.

Only CD45RO-negative cells positively selected for CCR7 counted as naive CD8 cells, so terminally differentiated effector memory CD45RA+ cells were excluded. The sequencing sample was made of naive CD8+ T cells sorted from blood. The receptor's source is a man aged 25-45 years in good health. This chain uses TRBV9 with TRBJ2-5; 10 nucleotides match TRBD1. The CDR3 here is CASSTRQGAGLIETQYF. CDR3 sequence (DNA): TGTGCCAGCAGCACGCGACAGGGGGCTGGTCTCATAGAGACCCAGTACTTC.